These T cell receptor beta chains were read from a single sample in a study of T-cell reconstitution after alpha-beta-depleted transplantation in children. TCRdb reprocessed the PCR reads via MiXCR and lists one record per CDR3 protein. The table has approximately 8,700 distinct CDR3 sequences, 14% seen once. The specimen comprised PBMCs, mostly from graft donor cells, sampled 60 days after TCRalphabeta/CD19-depleted stem cell transplant. Receptor source: a male patient between 10 and 17 years old who had a stem cell transplant for acute lymphoblastic leukemia, so the T cells may come from the graft donor. Each CDR3 is given with its conserved first and last residue. Each record gives: J gene, clone size, V gene, D gene, CDR3 protein, CDR3 DNA. A D gene is named only where the DNA matches it firmly. Some rows have no size entry. The others give once, few or many, or a class for an expanded clone.

J: TRBJ2-7; size: many; V: TRBV7-8; D: .; CDR3: CASSSTYGSEQYF; DNA: TGTGCCAGCAGCAGTACCTACGGCTCAGAGCAGTACTTC
J: TRBJ1-1; size: many; V: TRBV4-1; D: .; CDR3: CASSRDRRGTEAFF; DNA: TGCGCCAGCAGCCGAGACAGGCGGGGCACTGAAGCTTTCTTT
J: TRBJ2-2; size: many; V: TRBV6-5; D: TRBD2; CDR3: CASRLLAGEVGELFF; DNA: TGTGCCAGCCGTTTGCTAGCGGGGGAAGTCGGGGAGCTGTTTTTT
J: TRBJ1-6; size: many; V: TRBV27; D: TRBD1; CDR3: CASSPSGQGPLFDNSPLHF; DNA: TGTGCCAGCAGTCCCTCGGGACAGGGGCCCCTCTTTGATAATTCACCCCTCCACTTT
J: TRBJ1-5; size: many; V: TRBV4-3; D: .; CDR3: CASSSRRSNQPQHF; DNA: TGCGCCAGCAGCTCCCGACGGAGCAATCAGCCCCAGCATTTT
J: TRBJ2-5; size: many; V: TRBV19; D: .; CDR3: CASSARETQYF; DNA: TGTGCCAGTAGTGCAAGGGAGACCCAGTACTTC
J: TRBJ1-2; size: .; V: TRBV11-2; D: .; CDR3: CASTEGVGYYGYTF; DNA: TGTGCCAGCACCGAAGGGGTGGGATACTATGGCTACACCTTC
J: TRBJ2-3; size: .; V: TRBV12-3/TRBV12-4; D: .; CDR3: CASSHTLPTDTQYF; DNA: TGTGCCAGCAGTCATACACTTCCGACAGATACGCAGTATTTT
J: TRBJ1-3; size: many; V: TRBV7-2; D: .; CDR3: CASSLGLGRDSGNTIYF; DNA: TGTGCCAGCAGCTTAGGCCTCGGCCGGGACTCTGGAAACACCATATATTTT
J: TRBJ1-4; size: many; V: TRBV9; D: TRBD1; CDR3: CASSPRTGGLINEKLFF; DNA: TGTGCCAGCAGCCCAAGGACAGGCGGACTCATTAATGAAAAACTGTTTTTT
J: TRBJ1-1; size: many; V: TRBV2; D: .; CDR3: CASSEFGGDTEAFF; DNA: TGTGCCAGCAGTGAATTCGGGGGGGACACTGAAGCTTTCTTT
J: TRBJ1-3; size: many; V: TRBV5-6; D: TRBD1; CDR3: CASSRDRAGNTIYF; DNA: TGTGCCAGCAGTCGGGACAGGGCAGGAAACACCATATATTTT
J: TRBJ1-6; size: .; V: TRBV7-2; D: TRBD1; CDR3: CASSQGGGPPLHF; DNA: TGTGCCAGCAGCCAAGGAGGGGGCCCACCCCTCCACTTT
J: TRBJ2-3; size: many; V: TRBV5-1; D: .; CDR3: CASSLAADTQYF; DNA: TGCGCCAGCAGCTTGGCTGCAGATACGCAGTATTTT
J: TRBJ1-5; size: many; V: TRBV12-3/TRBV12-4; D: .; CDR3: CASSVNLDRPQHF; DNA: TGTGCCAGCAGTGTAAACCTTGATAGGCCCCAGCATTTT
J: TRBJ1-1; size: many; V: TRBV6-2/TRBV6-3; D: .; CDR3: CASSYVMGAFF; DNA: TGTGCCAGCAGTTACGTCATGGGAGCTTTCTTT
J: TRBJ1-6; size: few; V: TRBV20-1; D: TRBD1; CDR3: CSATDRGRDSPLHF; DNA: TGCAGTGCTACCGACAGGGGACGAGATTCACCCCTCCACTTT
J: TRBJ2-5; size: many; V: TRBV15; D: .; CDR3: CATSSSGARETQYF; DNA: TGTGCCACCAGCAGCTCGGGGGCTAGAGAGACCCAGTACTTC
J: TRBJ2-1; size: many; V: TRBV5-6; D: TRBD1; CDR3: CASSFYGQGLYNEQFF; DNA: TGTGCCAGCAGCTTCTATGGACAGGGGCTCTACAATGAGCAGTTCTTC
J: TRBJ2-7; size: many; V: TRBV27; D: .; CDR3: CASSSHRGYSYEQYF; DNA: TGTGCCAGCAGTTCCCATCGTGGATACTCCTACGAGCAGTACTTC
J: TRBJ1-5; size: many; V: TRBV7-6; D: TRBD1; CDR3: CASSSLPGTGSQPQHF; DNA: TGTGCCAGCAGCTCCCTGCCGGGGACAGGGTCACAGCCCCAGCATTTT
J: TRBJ2-1; size: many; V: TRBV12-3/TRBV12-4; D: TRBD1; CDR3: CASSARGSTYNEQFF; DNA: TGTGCCAGCAGCGCCAGGGGGAGCACCTACAATGAGCAGTTCTTC
J: TRBJ1-2; size: .; V: TRBV5-4; D: .; CDR3: CAIGSGIVYGYTF; DNA: TGTGCCATCGGCTCGGGGATCGTATATGGCTACACCTTC
J: TRBJ2-7; size: medium-sized; V: TRBV20-1; D: .; CDR3: CSGRVRDRKYEQYF; DNA: TGCAGTGGGAGGGTACGGGACAGAAAATACGAGCAGTACTTC
J: TRBJ2-3; size: medium-sized; V: TRBV4-2; D: TRBD2; CDR3: CASSQDSGGSTDTQYF; DNA: TGTGCCAGCAGCCAAGATTCGGGGGGATCCACAGATACGCAGTATTTT
J: TRBJ2-1; size: many; V: TRBV7-3; D: TRBD2; CDR3: CASSLESGLASNEQFF; DNA: TGTGCCAGCAGCTTAGAATCCGGACTAGCGAGCAATGAGCAGTTCTTC
J: TRBJ2-6; size: many; V: TRBV5-1; D: .; CDR3: CASSLMGNSGANVLTF; DNA: TGCGCCAGCAGCTTGATGGGGAACTCTGGGGCCAACGTCCTGACTTTC
J: TRBJ2-3; size: many; V: TRBV7-8; D: TRBD2; CDR3: CASSPRTSRTSTDTQYF; DNA: TGTGCCAGCAGCCCAAGGACTAGCAGAACTAGCACAGATACGCAGTATTTT
J: TRBJ2-4; size: many; V: TRBV15; D: .; CDR3: CATSRDRAVAKNIQYF; DNA: TGTGCCACCAGCAGAGATCGGGCGGTAGCCAAAAACATTCAGTACTTC
J: TRBJ2-1; size: many; V: TRBV5-1; D: .; CDR3: CASSLFLNNEQFF; DNA: TGCGCCAGCAGCTTGTTTCTTAACAATGAGCAGTTCTTC
J: TRBJ2-1; size: many; V: TRBV30; D: .; CDR3: CAWSGGPYNEQFF; DNA: TGTGCCTGGAGTGGGGGGCCCTACAATGAGCAGTTCTTC
J: TRBJ2-1; size: .; V: TRBV20-1; D: .; CDR3: CSARELRRGEQFF; DNA: TGCAGTGCTAGAGAGCTTCGGCGGGGTGAGCAGTTCTTC
J: TRBJ1-6; size: .; V: TRBV12-3/TRBV12-4; D: TRBD1; CDR3: CASSLGQYNSPLHF; DNA: TGTGCCAGCAGTTTGGGACAGTATAATTCACCCCTCCACTTT
J: TRBJ1-2; size: many; V: TRBV7-9; D: TRBD1; CDR3: CASSLNWQGVNGYTF; DNA: TGTGCCAGCAGCTTAAATTGGCAGGGGGTGAATGGCTACACCTTC
J: TRBJ2-3; size: medium-sized; V: TRBV20-1; D: TRBD1; CDR3: CSAEDRGRNPTDTQYF; DNA: TGCAGTGCTGAGGACAGGGGCCGAAACCCCACAGATACGCAGTATTTT
J: TRBJ2-5; size: many; V: TRBV5-1; D: TRBD2; CDR3: CASSPRLASETQYF; DNA: TGCGCCAGCAGCCCGAGACTAGCGAGCGAGACCCAGTACTTC
J: TRBJ1-6; size: many; V: TRBV5-1; D: TRBD1; CDR3: CASSYRDRHSPLHF; DNA: TGCGCCAGCAGCTACCGGGACAGGCATTCACCCCTCCACTTT
J: TRBJ1-1; size: many; V: TRBV18; D: .; CDR3: CASLPQSANTEAFF; DNA: TGTGCCAGCCTTCCGCAGTCCGCGAACACTGAAGCTTTCTTT
J: TRBJ2-3; size: many; V: TRBV15; D: .; CDR3: CATSSRASTDTQYF; DNA: TGTGCCACCAGTAGCCGGGCTTCCACAGATACGCAGTATTTT
J: TRBJ1-3; size: large; V: TRBV6-5; D: .; CDR3: CASSLPRHETSGNTIYF; DNA: TGTGCCAGCAGTCTTCCCAGACACGAGACCTCTGGAAACACCATATATTTT
J: TRBJ2-3; size: many; V: TRBV20-1; D: .; CDR3: CSALAADTQYF; DNA: TGCAGTGCTTTAGCAGCAGATACGCAGTATTTT
J: TRBJ2-5; size: many; V: TRBV7-9; D: TRBD2; CDR3: CASSLGTRIEETQYF; DNA: TGTGCCAGCAGCCTCGGGACTAGAATCGAAGAGACCCAGTACTTC
J: TRBJ2-7; size: many; V: TRBV5-1; D: TRBD2; CDR3: CASSPGRGFYEQYF; DNA: TGCGCCAGCAGCCCCGGGAGGGGCTTCTACGAGCAGTACTTC
J: TRBJ2-2; size: .; V: TRBV3-1; D: .; CDR3: CASSASRGFTRTTGELFF; DNA: TGTGCCAGCAGCGCCTCTCGGGGATTTACTAGGACCACCGGGGAGCTGTTTTTT
J: TRBJ1-4; size: many; V: TRBV29-1; D: .; CDR3: CSGRWGAEKLFF; DNA: TGCAGCGGGCGGTGGGGGGCGGAAAAACTGTTTTTT
J: TRBJ2-1; size: many; V: TRBV7-2; D: .; CDR3: CASSLVQRISSYNEQFF; DNA: TGTGCCAGCAGCTTAGTACAGCGGATAAGCTCCTACAATGAGCAGTTCTTC
J: TRBJ1-1; size: many; V: TRBV7-9; D: .; CDR3: CASSEVGVETEAFF; DNA: TGTGCCAGCAGCGAGGTAGGGGTAGAGACTGAAGCTTTCTTT